This TCR beta chain was identified in a study of identical twins. In its sample, this clonotype was seen a few times. Via MiXCR, TCRdb re-called the 5' RACE reads, giving one row per CDR3 protein. The sample yields 310,000 or so distinct CDR3 sequences, more than 6.5% seen once. Germline V gene sequence: CDR1 LNHNV, CDR2 YYDKDF (reference sequence). This CDR3 contains 15 residues. Trimming took off 1 base at V and 3 bases at J, with 13 bases between the two ends. These data were likewise used in another study, on yellow fever vaccine responses in identical twins.

The clonotype originates from a woman younger than 35 in good health. The chain combines TRBV15 with TRBJ2-7; perhaps TRBD1 as D (5 bases). Sequencing used memory (CD45RO+) T cells sorted from blood. The DNA of the CDR3 is TGTGCCACCAGCAGAGCAAAGGGGCCGCACTACGAGCAGTACTTC. Translated, it gives CATSRAKGPHYEQYF.